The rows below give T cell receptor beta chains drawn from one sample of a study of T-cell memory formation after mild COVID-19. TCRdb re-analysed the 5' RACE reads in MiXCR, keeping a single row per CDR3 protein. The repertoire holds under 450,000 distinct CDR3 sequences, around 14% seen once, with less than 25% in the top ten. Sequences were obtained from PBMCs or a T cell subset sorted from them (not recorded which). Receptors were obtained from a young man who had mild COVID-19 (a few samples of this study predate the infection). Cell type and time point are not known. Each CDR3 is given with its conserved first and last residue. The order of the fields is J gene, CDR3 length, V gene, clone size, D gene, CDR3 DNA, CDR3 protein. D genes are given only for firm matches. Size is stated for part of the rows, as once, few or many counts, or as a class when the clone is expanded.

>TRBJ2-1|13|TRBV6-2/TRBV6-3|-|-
TGTGCCAGCAAGTTAGCGACCTACAATGAGCAGTTCTTC
CASKLATYNEQFF
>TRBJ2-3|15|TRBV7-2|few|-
TGTGCCAGCAGCTTAGAACTCCACAGCACAGATACGCAGTATTTT
CASSLELHSTDTQYF
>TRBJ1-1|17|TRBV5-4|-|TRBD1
TGTGCCAGCAGCGACGACAGGGTGGAGCCCGCTTACACTGAAGCTTTCTTT
CASSDDRVEPAYTEAFF
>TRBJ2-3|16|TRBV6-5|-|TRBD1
TGTGCCAGCAGCCCCACAGACAGGGGGCCTTCAGATACGCAGTATTTT
CASSPTDRGPSDTQYF
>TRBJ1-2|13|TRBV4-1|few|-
TGCGCCAGCAGCCAGTTGATAGCCGATGGCTACACCTTC
CASSQLIADGYTF
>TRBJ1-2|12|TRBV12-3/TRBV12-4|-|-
TGTGCCAGCAGTTTCTATCTCTATGGCTACACCTTC
CASSFYLYGYTF
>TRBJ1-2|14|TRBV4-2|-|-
TGTGCCAGCAGCCTTGGGAGGGGTGCATATGGCTACACCTTC
CASSLGRGAYGYTF
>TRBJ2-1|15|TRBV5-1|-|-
TGCGCCAGCAGCGCTGGGATCACGACCTACAATGAGCAGTTCTTC
CASSAGITTYNEQFF
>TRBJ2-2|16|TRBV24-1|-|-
TGTGCCACCAGTGATTGGGGGAGTGGAAACACCGGGGAGCTGTTTTTT
CATSDWGSGNTGELFF
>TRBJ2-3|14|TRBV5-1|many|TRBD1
TGCGCCAGCGCCGAGACAGGGAGCGCAGATACGCAGTATTTT
CASAETGSADTQYF
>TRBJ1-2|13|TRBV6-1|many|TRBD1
TGTGCCAGCAGTGAAATACAGGGGGCGAGTTACACCTTC
CASSEIQGASYTF
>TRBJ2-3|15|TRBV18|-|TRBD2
TGTGCCAGCTCGCCCCTAGCGGGGGCCACAGATACGCAGTATTTT
CASSPLAGATDTQYF
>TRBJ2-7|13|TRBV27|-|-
TGTGCCAGCAGTTTTATTGGTTCCTACGAGCAGTACTTC
CASSFIGSYEQYF
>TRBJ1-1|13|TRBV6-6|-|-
TGTGCCAGCACCGCAGGGGCAAATATTGAAGCTTTCTTT
CASTAGANIEAFF
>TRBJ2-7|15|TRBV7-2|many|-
TGTGCCAGCAGCTTAGCCCCACCGAACTCCTACGAGCAGTACTTC
CASSLAPPNSYEQYF
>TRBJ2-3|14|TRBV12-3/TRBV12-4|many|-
TGTGCCAGCAGTTCCACCGAGGGCACAGATACGCAGTATTTT
CASSSTEGTDTQYF
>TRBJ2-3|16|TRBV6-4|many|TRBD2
TGTGCCAGCAGTGAGGGGACTAGCGGGGGCACAGATACGCAGTATTTT
CASSEGTSGGTDTQYF
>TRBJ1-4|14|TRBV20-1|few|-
TGCAGTGCAAAGGAAAGGGTTACTAATGAAAAACTGTTTTTT
CSAKERVTNEKLFF
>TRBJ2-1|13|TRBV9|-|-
TGTGCCAGCAGCGGACCTTTGGGGTATGAGCAGTTCTTC
CASSGPLGYEQFF
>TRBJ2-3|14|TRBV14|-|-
TGTGCCAGCAGCCAACAGGGACCCTGGGATACGCAGTATTTT
CASSQQGPWDTQYF